These T cell receptor beta chains were read from a single sample in a study of blood T cells in healthy people across ages. TCRdb re-called the 5' RACE reads with MiXCR, one entry per CDR3 protein. Counted here are 700,000 to 950,000 distinct CDR3 sequences, about 62% occurring once; the ten biggest clones make up over 20%. Sequences were obtained from blood. Receptor source: a man between 25 and 39 years old in good health. Both conserved end residues are part of each CDR3. Fields, in order: J gene, clone size, D gene, V gene, CDR3 DNA, CDR3 protein. D genes are given only for firm matches. The size field is filled for only some rows; it gives once, few, many or a size class.

j_call: TRBJ2-5
clone_size: NA
d_call: NA
v_call: TRBV28
cdr3_nt: TGTGCCAGCAGTTCGCCTACTCCCTCCTTGAAGACCCAGTACTTC
cdr3_aa: CASSSPTPSLKTQYF

j_call: TRBJ2-7
clone_size: NA
d_call: NA
v_call: TRBV5-1
cdr3_nt: TGCGCCAGCAGCAAGGACGGCGGGAACTACGAGCAGTACTTC
cdr3_aa: CASSKDGGNYEQYF

j_call: TRBJ1-2
clone_size: NA
d_call: NA
v_call: TRBV5-1
cdr3_nt: TGCGCCAGCAGCGGCCGACAGGAGGATGGCTACACCTTC
cdr3_aa: CASSGRQEDGYTF

j_call: TRBJ2-4
clone_size: few
d_call: TRBD2
v_call: TRBV4-1
cdr3_nt: TGCGCCAGCAGCCAAGGTTCTAGTAGCGGGAGGGCCAAAAACATTCAGTACTTC
cdr3_aa: CASSQGSSSGRAKNIQYF

j_call: TRBJ1-2
clone_size: NA
d_call: NA
v_call: TRBV4-3
cdr3_nt: TGCGCCAGCAGCCAAGAAATTTCTCGGAGACAGAGCTACACCTTC
cdr3_aa: CASSQEISRRQSYTF

j_call: TRBJ2-5
clone_size: NA
d_call: TRBD2
v_call: TRBV20-1
cdr3_nt: TGCAGTGCTGGATATACTAGCGGGAGAGTGGAGACCCAGTACTTC
cdr3_aa: CSAGYTSGRVETQYF

j_call: TRBJ2-7
clone_size: NA
d_call: TRBD1
v_call: TRBV20-1
cdr3_nt: TGCAGTGCTAGACCGGGACAGGGGAACAACGAGCAGTACTTC
cdr3_aa: CSARPGQGNNEQYF

j_call: TRBJ1-5
clone_size: once
d_call: TRBD1
v_call: TRBV20-1
cdr3_nt: TGCAGTGCACCGGACAGGCCAGATCAGCCCCAGCATTTT
cdr3_aa: CSAPDRPDQPQHF

j_call: TRBJ1-2
clone_size: NA
d_call: NA
v_call: TRBV28
cdr3_nt: TGTGCCACCTGTCCGGACAGATCATATGGCTACACCTTC
cdr3_aa: CATCPDRSYGYTF

j_call: TRBJ1-6
clone_size: NA
d_call: NA
v_call: TRBV7-9
cdr3_nt: TGTGCCAGCAGCTTAAGCAGCGCAGTTTACGATTCACCCCTCCACTTT
cdr3_aa: CASSLSSAVYDSPLHF

j_call: TRBJ1-5
clone_size: few
d_call: NA
v_call: TRBV12-3/TRBV12-4
cdr3_nt: TGTGCCAGCAGTTTTGTCGGGGGCGGGCAGCCCCAGCATTTT
cdr3_aa: CASSFVGGGQPQHF

j_call: TRBJ1-1
clone_size: NA
d_call: NA
v_call: TRBV10-3
cdr3_nt: TGTGCCAGCACAGCAGCGGCGTCAACTGAAGCTTTCTTT
cdr3_aa: CASTAAASTEAFF

j_call: TRBJ2-4
clone_size: NA
d_call: TRBD1
v_call: TRBV13
cdr3_nt: TGTGCCAGCAGCCCCGGACAGGGGAGCATTCAGTACTTC
cdr3_aa: CASSPGQGSIQYF

j_call: TRBJ1-1
clone_size: NA
d_call: NA
v_call: TRBV2
cdr3_nt: TGTGCCAGCAGTGAATTAGGCCCCGGGACGACTGAAGCTTTCTTT
cdr3_aa: CASSELGPGTTEAFF

j_call: TRBJ1-5
clone_size: NA
d_call: NA
v_call: TRBV6-1
cdr3_nt: TGTGCCAGCAGTGGTGGTATGAAACATCAGCCCCAGCATTTT
cdr3_aa: CASSGGMKHQPQHF

j_call: TRBJ2-3
clone_size: NA
d_call: NA
v_call: TRBV13
cdr3_nt: TGTGCCAGCAGGGACGCGGGGACTAGCACAGATACGCAGTATTTT
cdr3_aa: CASRDAGTSTDTQYF

j_call: TRBJ2-7
clone_size: many
d_call: TRBD2
v_call: TRBV7-2
cdr3_nt: TGTGCCAGCAGCTTAATGGGACTAGCGGGGCCGTCTGACGAGCAGTACTTC
cdr3_aa: CASSLMGLAGPSDEQYF

j_call: TRBJ1-5
clone_size: NA
d_call: NA
v_call: TRBV20-1
cdr3_nt: TGCAGTGCTGCCTCGCCAGGCCACCTATATAGCAATCAGCCCCAGCATTTT
cdr3_aa: CSAASPGHLYSNQPQHF

j_call: TRBJ1-2
clone_size: NA
d_call: TRBD1
v_call: TRBV7-8
cdr3_nt: TGTGCCAGCAGCTTAGCAGCAGGGGGCTTTTATGGCTACACCTTC
cdr3_aa: CASSLAAGGFYGYTF

j_call: TRBJ2-1
clone_size: NA
d_call: NA
v_call: TRBV29-1
cdr3_nt: TGCAGCGCCGTCAGCGGGCTCACCTACAATGAGCAGTTCTTC
cdr3_aa: CSAVSGLTYNEQFF

j_call: TRBJ1-2
clone_size: NA
d_call: NA
v_call: TRBV20-1
cdr3_nt: TGCAGTGCTAGATCAACCCCCGCCGGGGGGTCTAACTATGGCTACACCTTC
cdr3_aa: CSARSTPAGGSNYGYTF

j_call: TRBJ2-7
clone_size: NA
d_call: NA
v_call: TRBV6-1
cdr3_nt: TGTGCCAGCACCGAAGGGGAAAGTCGACGGCAGTACTTC
cdr3_aa: CASTEGESRRQYF

j_call: TRBJ2-7
clone_size: few
d_call: NA
v_call: TRBV27
cdr3_nt: TGTGCCAGCAGTTTACGACAAGGCTACGAGCAGTACTTC
cdr3_aa: CASSLRQGYEQYF

j_call: TRBJ2-7
clone_size: NA
d_call: TRBD1
v_call: TRBV20-1
cdr3_nt: TGCAGTGCTTCCCCGGGACAGGGGAAGACCGAGCAGTACTTC
cdr3_aa: CSASPGQGKTEQYF

j_call: TRBJ2-7
clone_size: NA
d_call: TRBD2
v_call: TRBV20-1
cdr3_nt: TGCAGTGCTACGCTAGCGGGATCCGATGAGCAGTACTTC
cdr3_aa: CSATLAGSDEQYF